Detailed here is one TCR beta chain. What it binds is not known. The sample belongs to a study of cytomegalovirus exposure and HLA in healthy donors. V dropped 6 bases and J dropped 6; count of bases not matched to a gene: 9. The CDR3 loop spans 15 amino acids. Germline CDR1 and CDR2: SGHTA and FQGNSA. Study-level results: First-cohort TCR clusters tended to co-occur in the approximately 120 validation repertoires, a later analysis found.

Generated by immunoSEQ multiplex PCR, the TCRdb table keeps only in-frame clones and is missing some. This table holds 130,000 to 150,000 clones, approximately 92% found once. The donors were members of the validation cohort comprising over a hundred subjects, separate from the roughly 730-subject first cohort. This chain uses TRBV7-2 with TRBJ1-5; 9 bases line up with TRBD1. The receptor was derived from a woman between 18 and 29 years old in good health and CMV-seropositive. Material: PBMCs. The CDR3 DNA is TGTGCCAGCAGGTTTGGACAGGGGATTGGTCAGCCCCAGCATTTT. Its protein is CASRFGQGIGQPQHF.